This TCR beta chain was recorded in a study of shared clonotypes between healthy human individuals. In the study overall: Aged between 18 and 49, the donors were two women and a few men. Regarding the study as a whole: Naive subsets tended to show greater estimated richness than memory subsets. At large depth, rarefaction still showed sorted-subset sequencing to be incomplete. Shared clonotypes: 4.5% to 6.5% naive CD4, under 4% naive CD8, 2.3% memory CD4, around 0.4% memory CD8.

On this clone: No antigen is known for it.

CD8 cells classed as naive were CD45RO-negative and positively selected for CCR7, excluding terminally differentiated effector memory CD45RA+ cells. Using immunoSEQ multiplex PCR, the repertoire was profiled, and TCRdb retains in-frame clones only, with some absent. The table has under 700,000 clones, approximately 95% seen once; the top ten hold over 0.1%. CDR1 MNHEY and CDR2 SMNVEV come from the germline V gene (reference sequence). Trimming took 4 bases from V and 1 from J, leaving 11 bases between them. The CDR3 consists of 14 residues. The sample comprised naive CD8+ T cells sorted from blood. This TCR was recovered from a woman in her 30s in good health. The chain recombines TRBV27 with TRBJ2-7; weak D call: TRBD1 (6 bases). The CDR3 nucleotides are TGTGCCAGCAGTTGGACAGAGAAGTCCTACGAGCAGTACTTC. Translation: CASSWTEKSYEQYF.